This T cell receptor beta chain was identified during a study of blood T cell repertoires in COVID-19. Study-wide context: The study drew acute and convalescent COVID-19 samples from the United States, Italy and Spain. T cells, B-cell-depleted T cells, or PBMCs provided the cDNA or gDNA that served as material.

In the source study's methods: Reference gene primer amplification yielded estimated nucleated cell counts. Sequencing was performed with immunoSEQ multiplex PCR; in TCRdb, only in-frame clones are kept and a portion is missing. The V and J calls and clone size are taken from that table; D and trimming were inferred from the DNA. The table lists 200,000 to 300,000 clones, 84% of them singletons. CDR1 GTSNPN and CDR2 SVGIG come from the germline V gene (reference sequence). There are 16 residues in the CDR3. The J segment lost 1 base and the V segment lost 6 bases, leaving 10 bases of the junction unmatched.

This TCR derives from a man in his forties or fifties who had recovered from COVID-19. Sample: peripheral blood. The V call is TRBV30, the J call TRBJ1-1; TRBD1 matches 11 bases. DNA of the CDR3: TGTGCCTGCAGCCGGACAGGGGGCGCCGAGAACACTGAAGCTTTCTTT. It yields the protein CACSRTGGAENTEAFF.